This T cell receptor beta chain originates from a study of blood T cell repertoires in COVID-19. The overall study: Sites in the United States, Italy and Spain provided acute and convalescent COVID-19 samples. PBMCs, B-cell-depleted T cells, or T cells provided the cDNA or gDNA that made up the material.

Original data processing: Estimation of nucleated cell counts relied on the amplification of reference gene primers. The method was immunoSEQ multiplex PCR; TCRdb's version includes in-frame clones alone and lacks a portion of them. D and trimming come from the DNA, and the V and J calls and clone size come from that table. The sample holds over 150,000 clones, around 84% seen once. CDR1 GTSNPN and CDR2 SVGIG come from the germline V gene (reference sequence). V was clipped by 3 bases and J by 0 bases, with 12 bases between them. The length of the CDR3 is 15 residues. Patients from Seattle were sampled longitudinally, starting during active infection.

The sample was peripheral blood. The rearrangement uses TRBV30 and TRBJ1-3; D unresolved. The TCR was taken from a man aged 55 to 70 with COVID-19, enrolled during active disease. The CDR3 nucleotides read TGTGCCTGGAGAAGGCGGGATCACTCTGGAAACACCATATATTTT. This translates into CAWRRRDHSGNTIYF.